The 20 T cell receptor beta chains presented below share a single source sample, sequenced in a study of graft-versus-host responses after intestinal transplantation. Here immunoSEQ multiplex PCR was the method, and the copy in TCRdb shows in-frame clones only, minus some. Of around 90,000 clones in the sample, 85% to 95% were seen once. No antigen has been identified for these receptors. The source was unstimulated CD8+ T cells sorted from spleen or lymph node cells, collected before intestinal transplant. The origin of the receptors is a human donor who received an intestinal transplant.

V usage is TRBV7-9 and J usage is TRBJ1-1, with D possibly TRBD1 on 5 matching bases. Trimming cost V 5 bases and J 1 base, with 5 bases left between them. Germline V lookup: CDR1 SEHNR, CDR2 FQNEAQ (reference sequence). The CDR3 extends over 12 amino acids. CDR3 in amino acids: CASSTGNTEAFF. CDR3 nucleotide sequence: TGTGCCAGCAGCACAGGGAACACTGAAGCTTTCTTT.

The chain recombines TRBV4-1 with TRBJ1-1; D not resolved. Germline CDR1 is MGHRA and CDR2 is YSYEKL. The CDR3 has 13 amino acids. Deletions cut 10 bases from V and 0 bases from J, with 12 bases between. CDR3 in amino acids: CATKRGLNTEAFF. The DNA of the CDR3 is TGCGCCACCAAACGAGGCCTGAACACTGAAGCTTTCTTT.

The rearrangement uses TRBV28 and TRBJ2-7; maybe TRBD2 (5 bases). CDR3 size: 15 residues. Per germline, CDR1 MDHEN and CDR2 SYDVKM. The V end was cut by 1 base, the J end by 2 bases, with 12 bases between. The CDR3 protein is CASSLLLASTYEQYF. In nucleotides, the CDR3 is TGTGCCAGCAGTTTATTGTTAGCGTCAACCTACGAGCAGTACTTC.

V is TRBV5-1 and J is TRBJ1-6, with unresolved D. The ends were cut back, 1 base at V and 5 bases at J, with 10 bases in the middle. This CDR3 has 15 residues. The germline V gene encodes CDR1 SGHRS and CDR2 YFSETQ. The CDR3 sequence is CASSLTRTNNSPLHF. The CDR3 nucleotides read TGCGCCAGCAGCTTGACTAGGACCAATAATTCACCCCTCCACTTT.

V gene TRBV29-1 combines with J gene TRBJ2-3; 9 bases match TRBD2. The J segment lost 2 bases and the V segment lost 4 bases, leaving 10 bases of the junction unmatched. The CDR3 runs 16 residues. Germline-derived CDR1 and CDR2 are SQVTM and ANQGSEA. The DNA of the CDR3 is TGCAGCGTTGGCGTCGGCGGGGGGGCCATCACAGATACGCAGTATTTT. Translating gives CSVGVGGGAITDTQYF.

This sequence joins TRBV4-2 and TRBJ1-2; a possible D gene is TRBD1 (5 bases). The germline CDR1 and CDR2 sequences are LGHNA and YNFKEQ. V was shortened by 0 bases and J by 1 base, with 12 bases between the two germline ends. This CDR3 comprises 16 residues. The CDR3 DNA is TGTGCCAGCAGCCAAGAGTCACAGGTTATTAACTATGGCTACACCTTC. Amino acid sequence: CASSQESQVINYGYTF.

The chain uses TRBV6-5 and TRBJ2-7; a possible D gene is TRBD1 (5 bases). Trimming stripped 2 bases from V and 0 bases from J, with 8 bases between. The CDR3 length is 14 residues. Germline V gene lookup returns CDR1 MNHEY and CDR2 SVGAGI. CDR3 loop: CASSYEDSSYEQYF. The CDR3 DNA reads as TGTGCCAGCAGTTACGAAGACAGCTCCTACGAGCAGTACTTC.

V usage is TRBV4-1 and J usage is TRBJ2-3; perhaps TRBD2 as D (6 bases). Germline CDR1 MGHRA, CDR2 YSYEKL. V lost 7 bases to trimming and J lost 0 bases, with 14 bases between them. The CDR3 contains 15 residues. The CDR3 loop reads CASTPGGVSTDTQYF. The CDR3 DNA sequence: TGCGCCAGCACCCCCGGGGGAGTTAGCACAGATACGCAGTATTTT.

The genes are TRBV19 and TRBJ1-2; the match to TRBD1 covers 8 bases. V lost 5 bases and J lost 4; bases outside the gene matches: 6. Germline-derived CDR1 and CDR2 are LNHDA and SQIVND (reference sequence). The CDR3 runs 14 residues. The CDR3 reads CASSYGQGLYGYTF. The CDR3 DNA reads TGTGCCAGTAGTTACGGACAGGGACTCTATGGCTACACCTTC.

This chain uses TRBV4-1 with TRBJ2-1; 9 bases align to TRBD2. V dropped 2 bases and J dropped 2; count of bases not matched to a gene: 4. CDR1 and CDR2 from the germline V gene are MGHRA and YSYEKL. The CDR3 is 16 amino acids. CDR3 in DNA: TGCGCCAGCAGCCAACGGGCTAGCGGGACCTACAATGAGCAGTTCTTC. Residues: CASSQRASGTYNEQFF.

V gene TRBV13 combines with J gene TRBJ2-7; TRBD1 matches at 7 bases. CDR3 size: 15 residues. Germline lookup yields CDR1 PRHDT and CDR2 FYEKMQ (reference sequence). The ends lost 5 bases at V and 0 bases at J; junction bases unmatched: 7. CDR3 sequence (DNA): TGTGCCAGCAGCGCCGGGACAGAGAGCTCCTACGAGCAGTACTTC. Amino acids: CASSAGTESSYEQYF.

This chain connects TRBV9 to TRBJ1-1; 8 bases align to TRBD1. The ends lost 4 bases at V and 5 bases at J; junction bases unmatched: 10. CDR1 SGDLS and CDR2 YYNGEE come from the germline V gene. The CDR3 runs to 15 residues. DNA of the CDR3: TGTGCCAGCAGCCCCAGAGCAGGGGGCGCAACTGAAGCTTTCTTT. Its translation is CASSPRAGGATEAFF.

The genes are TRBV11-3 and TRBJ2-7; 7 bases map to TRBD1. V shed 1 base and J 2 bases; nucleotides not matched to a gene: 2. This CDR3 region has 14 residues. Germline assignment: CDR1 SGHNT and CDR2 YENEEA. The CDR3 protein is CASSLGQGPYEQYF. CDR3 in DNA: TGTGCCAGCAGCTTAGGACAGGGACCCTACGAGCAGTACTTC. The full variable domain, completed using reference TRBV11-3 and TRBJ2-7, is EAGVVQSPRYKIIEKKQPVAFWCNPISGHNTLYWYLQNLGQGPELLIRYENEEAVDDSQLPKDRFSAERLKGVDSTLKIQPAELGDSAVYLCASSLGQGPYEQYFGPGTRLTVT.

The rearrangement links TRBV11-2 to TRBJ1-4, with TRBD1 matching 9 bases. This CDR3 has 19 amino acids. The V gene's germline CDR1 is SGHAT and CDR2 FQNNGV. The V gene end was trimmed by 5 bases and the J gene end by 5 bases; junction bases not matched to a gene: 18. CDR3 sequence reads: CASSPGAWVSGTGNEKLFF. CDR3 coding DNA: TGTGCCAGCAGCCCGGGGGCGTGGGTATCCGGGACAGGGAATGAAAAACTGTTTTTT.

The chain recombines TRBV4-3 with TRBJ1-1; D is unresolved. Per germline, CDR1 LGHNA and CDR2 YSLEER. The CDR3 extends over 14 amino acids. V lost 1 base to trimming and J lost 1 base, with 7 bases between them. The CDR3 is CASSQAAGNTEAFF. The CDR3 DNA is TGCGCCAGCAGCCAAGCGGCAGGGAACACTGAAGCTTTCTTT.

The chain links TRBV30 to TRBJ2-1; TRBD1 aligns across 11 bases. Germline CDR1 reads GTSNPN; CDR2 reads SVGIG (reference sequence). CDR3 length equals 13 residues. The CDR3: CAKDRGRYNEQFF. For the CDR3, the DNA is TGTGCAAAGGACAGGGGGCGATACAATGAGCAGTTCTTC.

The V call is TRBV7-9, the J call TRBJ2-5; possible D gene TRBD2, 7 bases. Per germline, CDR1 SEHNR and CDR2 FQNEAQ (reference sequence). The CDR3 runs 14 residues. V lost 7 bases to trimming and J lost 3 bases, with 15 bases between them. Written as DNA, the CDR3 is TGTGCCAGCACCGGGGGGCTAGCGGAAGAGACCCAGTACTTC. Residues: CASTGGLAEETQYF.

The chain uses TRBV4-1 and TRBJ1-2; a possible D gene is TRBD1 (5 bases). The CDR3 sequence is 14 residues long. V lost 6 bases and J 5 bases, leaving 16 bases between the germline ends. CDR1 and CDR2 (germline): MGHRA, YSYEKL. CDR3 sequence: CASSERETAYGYTF. The CDR3 nucleotides read TGCGCCAGCAGTGAAAGAGAGACAGCGTATGGCTACACCTTC.

The rearrangement uses TRBV27 and TRBJ2-7; D is perhaps TRBD1 (6 bases). The germline V gene encodes CDR1 MNHEY and CDR2 SMNVEV (reference sequence). This CDR3 is 13 amino acids long. V was cut by 5 bases and J by 7 bases, with 15 bases left in between. The CDR3 sequence: CASSGAGEREQYF. The DNA for the CDR3 is TGTGCCAGCAGTGGAGCAGGGGAGCGGGAGCAGTACTTC.

The rearrangement joins TRBV6-5 to TRBJ1-1; D unresolved. The CDR3 extends over 13 amino acids. Trimming cost V 1 base and J 4 bases, with 7 bases left between them. Germline V gene lookup returns CDR1 MNHEY and CDR2 SVGAGI. CDR3 sequence (DNA): TGTGCCAGCAGTTACTTGGAGGGCACTGAAGCTTTCTTT. It specifies CASSYLEGTEAFF.